This T cell receptor beta chain was observed in a study of glioma-infiltrating T cells after dendritic cell vaccination. Study information: Dendritic cell vaccination trial patients had either newly diagnosed or recurrent glioblastoma. The vaccine used monocyte-derived dendritic cells pulsed overnight with autologous tumor lysate. Autologous tumor lysate-pulsed dendritic cell vaccination was given between the early 2000s and the early 2010s.

Here immunoSEQ multiplex PCR was the method, and the copy in TCRdb shows in-frame clones only, minus some. The data show about 92,000 clones, 70% to 90% seen once. PBMC were collected before vaccination, two weeks after the third vaccination, and at progression. In its sample, this clone was seen once. The V end was cut by 7 bases, the J end by 5 bases, with 14 bases between. The CDR3 consists of 13 residues. Germline CDR1 MGHDK, CDR2 SYGVNS. This chain joins TRBV25-1 and TRBJ2-5; a weak D match, TRBD2 (5 bases). Sequencing was performed on blood, taken before dendritic cell vaccination. The TCR sequence derives from a human donor with glioblastoma. The CDR3 loop reads CASTLWTSETQYF. CDR3 DNA: TGTGCCAGCACCCTATGGACTTCTGAGACCCAGTACTTC.